Below, 21 T cell receptor beta chains from the same sample are listed, as sequenced in a study of cytomegalovirus exposure and HLA in healthy donors. PCR used 60 Vbeta primers and 13 Jbeta primers. Libraries were prepared by immunoSEQ multiplex PCR; TCRdb keeps only in-frame clonotypes and omits some of them. The sample lists around 150,000 clones; 80% were seen once. Sequenced: PBMCs. The receptors derive from a man between 18 and 29 years old in good health and CMV-seropositive.

This clone was detected a few times. V gene TRBV5-6 combines with J gene TRBJ1-6, with D perhaps TRBD1 (6 bases). The CDR3 runs to 15 residues. V gave up 4 bases and J gave up 10 bases, with 18 bases separating them. Germline-derived CDR1 and CDR2 are SGHDT and YYEEEE. CDR3 sequence: CASSPRGRGRSPLHF. As DNA, the CDR3 is TGTGCCAGCAGCCCCAGGGGCAGGGGAAGATCACCCCTCCACTTT.

The chain couples TRBV5-1 to TRBJ2-2, with D unresolved. The CDR3 is made up of 14 amino acids. Trimming took off 0 bases at V and 3 bases at J, with 6 bases between the two ends. Germline lookup yields CDR1 SGHRS and CDR2 YFSETQ. The CDR3 spells CASSLVQDTGELFF. The CDR3 nucleotides are TGCGCCAGCAGCTTGGTTCAGGACACCGGGGAGCTGTTTTTT. Full variable domain (outside the CDR3, taken from reference TRBV5-1 and TRBJ2-2): KAGVTQTPRYLIKTRGQQVTLSCSPISGHRSVSWYQQTPGQGLQFLFEYFSETQRNKGNFPGRFSGRQFSNSRSEMNVSTLELGDSALYLCASSLVQDTGELFFGEGSRLTVL.

As concerns this clone: Additional DNA sequences in this sample encode the identical CDR3. The chain joins TRBV4-1 to TRBJ2-7; TRBD2 aligns across 7 bases. Trimming took 1 base from V and 4 from J; bases not matched to a gene: 10. The CDR3 is made up of 16 amino acids. CDR1 and CDR2 (germline): MGHRA, YSYEKL. Written as DNA, the CDR3 is TGCGCCAGCAGCCAAGCCTCGGCGGCGGGAGAATACGAGCAGTACTTC. This translates into CASSQASAAGEYEQYF.

The chain uses TRBV7-8 and TRBJ2-1; weak D call: TRBD2 (5 bases). The CDR3 loop spans 14 amino acids. V lost 5 bases and J 5 bases, leaving 13 bases between the germline ends. Germline V CDR1 and CDR2: SGHVS, FQNEAQ. This chain's CDR3 is CASSQARGHNEQFF. The CDR3 nucleotides are TGTGCCAGCAGCCAGGCCCGAGGGCACAATGAGCAGTTCTTC.

This chain connects TRBV5-1 to TRBJ2-2, with D tentatively TRBD1 (5 bases). Germline V CDR1 and CDR2: SGHRS, YFSETQ. There are 15 residues in the CDR3. V lost 3 bases and J lost 0, with 9 bases in between. In DNA, the CDR3 is TGCGCCAGCAGCTCGGACACTACGAACACCGGGGAGCTGTTTTTT. This translates into CASSSDTTNTGELFF.

V is TRBV27 and J is TRBJ2-2, with D tentatively TRBD1 (5 bases). This CDR3 has 14 amino acids. Germline CDR1 and CDR2: MNHEY and SMNVEV (reference sequence). V was pared by 0 bases and J by 6 bases, with 8 bases between. CDR3 in amino acids: CASSLSIGAGELFF. For the CDR3, the DNA is TGTGCCAGCAGTTTATCTATAGGGGCCGGGGAGCTGTTTTTT.

V gene TRBV6-5 combines with J gene TRBJ1-3; D unclear. Germline values: CDR1 MNHEY, CDR2 SVGAGI. The V end was cut by 3 bases, the J end by 0 bases, with 12 bases between. This CDR3 is built from 16 residues. CDR3 region: CASSYPGLNSGNTIYF. The CDR3 coding sequence is TGTGCCAGCAGTTATCCAGGACTGAACTCTGGAAACACCATATATTTT.

The CDR3 spells CASKSAGWLSGYTF. CDR3 in DNA: TGTGCCAGTAAGTCCGCAGGTTGGCTCTCGGGCTACACCTTC. The chain uses TRBV19 and TRBJ1-2; D gene uncertain. Trimming removed 7 bases at V and 8 bases at J, with 20 bases between. Germline loops: CDR1 LNHDA, CDR2 SQIVND (reference sequence). This CDR3 contains 14 residues.

This clone appeared a single time. The V call is TRBV9, the J call TRBJ1-3; the D is unclear. The CDR3 has 16 residues. V was trimmed by 0 bases and J by 0 bases, leaving 10 bases between them. In germline, CDR1 is SGDLS, CDR2 YYNGEE. The DNA for the CDR3 is TGTGCCAGCAGCGTAGACTTAGGCGGCTCTGGAAACACCATATATTTT. As protein: CASSVDLGGSGNTIYF.

The chain recombines TRBV10-3 with TRBJ2-5, with 7 bases that match TRBD1. After removal of 6 bases from V and 2 bases from J, the junction contained 15 bases not matched to a gene. CDR1 is ENHRY and CDR2 is SYGVKD in the germline V gene. This CDR3 has 17 amino acids. The CDR3 here is CAIRPGTNRGTQETQYF. As DNA, the CDR3 is TGTGCCATCAGGCCCGGGACAAACAGGGGAACGCAAGAGACCCAGTACTTC.

The chain links TRBV7-6 to TRBJ1-1; weak D call: TRBD1 (5 bases). Trimming took 5 bases from V and 6 from J, leaving 10 bases between them. CDR1 is SGHVS, CDR2 FNYEAQ, per germline. The CDR3 is 12 amino acids. For the CDR3, the DNA is TGTGCCAGCAGCCACACAGGAGCTGAAGCTTTCTTT. It codes for CASSHTGAEAFF.

The rearrangement joins TRBV14 to TRBJ1-2; the D gene is possibly TRBD1 (5 bases). With 0 bases removed from V and 8 bases from J, the gap between germline ends came to 10 bases. The CDR3 is 13 residues long. Germline CDR1 is SGHDN and CDR2 is FVKESK. Here the CDR3 DNA reads TGTGCCAGCAGCCAAGAAGAGTGGGGCGGCTACACCTTC. This translates into CASSQEEWGGYTF.

V is TRBV7-9 and J is TRBJ2-5, with no clear D. Germline V gene sequence: CDR1 SEHNR, CDR2 FQNEAQ (reference sequence). The CDR3 is made up of 15 amino acids. Trimming pared 1 base from V and 3 bases from J, leaving 12 bases between. The CDR3 sequence is CASSLGLTMEETQYF. The CDR3 DNA follows: TGTGCCAGCAGCTTAGGGCTAACTATGGAAGAGACCCAGTACTTC.

This chain uses TRBV14 with TRBJ2-1; the D gene is possibly TRBD2 (5 bases). There are 13 residues in the CDR3. V dropped 6 bases and J dropped 2 bases, with 8 bases sitting between them. Germline V gives CDR1 SGHDN, CDR2 FVKESK. The DNA of the CDR3 is TGTGCCAGCAGTTGGGAGACCTACAATGAGCAGTTCTTC. Translation: CASSWETYNEQFF.

The CDR3 region has the DNA TGCGCCAGCAGCTTGGTTCGGACTAGCACAGATACGCAGTATTTT. It is translated as CASSLVRTSTDTQYF. This chain connects TRBV5-1 to TRBJ2-3; a weak D match, TRBD2 (5 bases). Germline CDR1 SGHRS, CDR2 YFSETQ. Trimming shortened V by 0 bases and J by 0 bases, and 8 bases separated the two germline ends. The CDR3 sequence is 15 residues long.

This chain joins TRBV6-5 and TRBJ1-5, with D uncertain. This CDR3 is built from 15 residues. CDR1 MNHEY and CDR2 SVGAGI come from the germline V gene. V lost 5 bases and J 0 bases, leaving 11 bases between the germline ends. The CDR3 DNA reads TGTGCCAGCAGTCCTTCGTACAGTAGCAATCAGCCCCAGCATTTT. Protein: CASSPSYSSNQPQHF.

The rearrangement uses TRBV11-3 and TRBJ2-3; TRBD2 aligns across 8 bases. Germline-derived CDR1 and CDR2 are SGHNT and YENEEA. V shed 1 base and J 3 bases; nucleotides not matched to a gene: 6. The CDR3 sequence is 16 residues long. CDR3 sequence reads: CASSLGAGGGTDTQYF. In DNA form, the CDR3 reads TGTGCCAGCAGCTTAGGGGCGGGAGGAGGTACAGATACGCAGTATTTT.

The chain combines TRBV6-5 with TRBJ1-5; D perhaps matches TRBD1 (6 bases). From germline, CDR1 is MNHEY and CDR2 SVGAGI. V lost 0 bases to trimming and J lost 5 bases, with 11 bases between them. The CDR3 runs to 15 residues. CDR3 bases: TGTGCCAGCAGTTACTCTAGGCAGGGGTATCAGCCCCAGCATTTT. Amino acids: CASSYSRQGYQPQHF.

CDR3 sequence reads: CASSEGLASYEQYF. For the CDR3, the DNA is TGTGCCAGCAGTGAAGGGCTAGCGTCCTACGAGCAGTACTTC. The rearrangement uses TRBV6-1 and TRBJ2-7, with TRBD2 as a possible D gene (6 bases). Germline-derived CDR1 and CDR2 are MNHNS and SASEGT. The V and J ends lost 1 base and 1 base respectively, with 8 bases between them. This CDR3 has 14 residues.

This clone was seen a handful of times. This chain uses TRBV19 with TRBJ2-7; D call uncertain. CDR3 length equals 13 residues. V was clipped by 5 bases and J by 6 bases, with 14 bases between them. Germline V CDR1 and CDR2: LNHDA, SQIVND (reference sequence). This chain's CDR3 is CASSEFPEAEQYF. DNA for the CDR3: TGTGCCAGTAGTGAGTTCCCCGAAGCCGAGCAGTACTTC. Looking up the rest from reference TRBV19 and TRBJ2-7 gives the full variable domain: DGGITQSPKYLFRKEGQNVTLSCEQNLNHDAMYWYRQDPGQGLRLIYYSQIVNDFQKGDIAEGYSVSREKKESFPLTVTSAQKNPTAFYLCASSEFPEAEQYFGPGTRLTVT.

The CDR3 coding sequence is TGTGCCAGCAGCCAGGCAGGGCAAGAAGGCGGCTACACCTTC. This gives the protein CASSQAGQEGGYTF. The rearrangement joins TRBV7-9 to TRBJ1-2; tentative D call: TRBD1 (5 bases). CDR3 length equals 14 residues. Germline V gives CDR1 SEHNR, CDR2 FQNEAQ (reference sequence). Trimming removed 5 bases at V and 8 bases at J, with 18 bases between.